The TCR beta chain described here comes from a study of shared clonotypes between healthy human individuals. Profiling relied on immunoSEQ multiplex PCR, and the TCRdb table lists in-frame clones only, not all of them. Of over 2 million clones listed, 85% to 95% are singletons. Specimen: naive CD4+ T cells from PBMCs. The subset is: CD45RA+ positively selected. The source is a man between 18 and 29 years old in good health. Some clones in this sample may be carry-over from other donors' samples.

This CDR3 reads CASRLQGLPYNEQFF. In DNA form, the CDR3 reads TGTGCCAGCAGACTACAGGGGTTACCCTACAATGAGCAGTTCTTC. The rearrangement links TRBV28 to TRBJ2-1, with TRBD1 matching 7 bases. The germline CDR1 and CDR2 sequences are MDHEN and SYDVKM. The V segment lost 6 bases and the J segment 2 bases; nucleotides outside the gene matches: 7. The CDR3 covers 15 residues.